One sample yielded the 3 T cell receptor beta chains listed below, sequenced in a study of T cell changes during pregnancy in multiple sclerosis. Sequenced by immunoSEQ multiplex PCR; TCRdb stores in-frame clones only, minus some. The data hold some 70,000 clones, with roughly 90% observed a single time. The input for sequencing was peripheral blood, taken after pregnancy. Every receptor here comes from a female donor in good health, enrolled as a control in a pregnancy study.

This clone was recorded once. The gene calls are TRBV10-3 and TRBJ2-7; 13 bases are a match to TRBD2. The CDR3 has 16 amino acids. Germline lookup yields CDR1 ENHRY and CDR2 SYGVKD. V shed 0 bases and J 4 bases; nucleotides not matched to a gene: 3. The CDR3 spells CAISESGTSGAYEQYF. The CDR3 DNA is TGTGCCATCAGTGAGTCAGGGACTAGCGGGGCTTACGAGCAGTACTTC.

This rearrangement joins TRBV18 to TRBJ2-1; D is unresolved. V lost 6 bases to trimming and J lost 5 bases, with 8 bases between them. The CDR3 loop spans 12 amino acids. Germline V gene data show CDR1 as KGHSH and CDR2 as LQKENI. CDR3 loop: CASSPSDNEQFF. CDR3 DNA sequence: TGTGCCAGCTCTCCGTCCGACAATGAGCAGTTCTTC.

This clone is a singleton in its sample. V usage is TRBV18 and J usage is TRBJ2-3; TRBD2 aligns across 11 bases. The V gene end was trimmed by 1 base and the J gene end by 0 bases; junction bases not matched to a gene: 0. In germline, CDR1 is KGHSH, CDR2 LQKENI. The CDR3 is 16 amino acids. The CDR3 DNA is TGTGCCAGCTCACCACTAGCGGGGGGGAGCACAGATACGCAGTATTTT. It yields the protein CASSPLAGGSTDTQYF.